This TCR beta chain is drawn from a study of human T cells and chemical hapten exposure. Study-wide context: Across samples, TCR yields varied, mostly owing to small differences in pooled library volumes.

The length of the CDR3 is 18 residues. The junction had 15 bases not matched to a gene; V was cut back by 4 bases and J by 0 bases. Germline V gene lookup returns CDR1 SGHTA and CDR2 FQGNSA. This clonotype was observed a few times. TCRdb analysed the RACE reads with MiXCR anew, one entry per CDR3 protein. The sample lists roughly 200,000 distinct CDR3 sequences, about 25% occurring once. Time point denoted: patch test 3, about 24 weeks after DPC sensitization. Treatment of the sample: therapeutic diphenylcyclopropenone sensitization with weekly scalp DPC. The sample was whole blood, taken in connection with sensitization to the hapten diphenylcyclopropenone (DPC). The sequence came from a middle-aged woman with alopecia areata. Some clones in this sample may be carry-over from other donors' samples. The chain has TRBV7-2 and TRBJ2-7; 7 bases are shared with TRBD2. The CDR3 bases are TGTGCCAGCAGCTCCCTGGGGGTAGCGGGCTCAAGCTCCTACGAGCAGTACTTC. It encodes CASSSLGVAGSSSYEQYF.